This T cell receptor (beta chain) is from a study of radiation and T cells in renal cell carcinoma. The CDR3 is made up of 15 amino acids. The junction had 7 bases not matched to a gene; V was cut back by 6 bases and J by 3 bases. Germline V gene sequence: CDR1 ENHRY, CDR2 SYGVKD. Only in-frame clones appear in the TCRdb table, and some are missing; sequencing was by immunoSEQ multiplex PCR. Found here are approximately 110,000 clones, approximately 82% of them singletons; the top ten hold under 4%. Specified time point: baseline pretreatment blood. As to treatment: 15 Gy SBRT to primary tumor, nephrectomy 4 weeks later.

Here the sequenced sample was blood, taken from a patient whose treatment included radiotherapy and nephrectomy. This chain links TRBV10-3 with TRBJ2-7, with 11 bases fitting TRBD2. The origin of this receptor is a woman aged 60 to 75 with renal cell carcinoma. The CDR3 here is CAISPTSGGNYEQYF. CDR3 coding DNA: TGTGCCATCAGCCCCACTAGCGGGGGAAACTACGAGCAGTACTTC.